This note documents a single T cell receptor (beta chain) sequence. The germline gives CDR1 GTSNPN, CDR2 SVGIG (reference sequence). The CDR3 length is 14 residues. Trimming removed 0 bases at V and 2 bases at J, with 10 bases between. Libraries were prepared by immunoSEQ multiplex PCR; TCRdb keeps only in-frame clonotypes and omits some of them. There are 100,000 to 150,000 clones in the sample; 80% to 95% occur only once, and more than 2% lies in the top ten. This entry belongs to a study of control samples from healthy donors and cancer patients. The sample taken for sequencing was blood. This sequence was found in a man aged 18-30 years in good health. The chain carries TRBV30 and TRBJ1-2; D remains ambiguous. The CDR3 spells CAWSVAVGNYGYTF. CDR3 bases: TGTGCCTGGAGTGTTGCAGTTGGAAACTATGGCTACACCTTC.